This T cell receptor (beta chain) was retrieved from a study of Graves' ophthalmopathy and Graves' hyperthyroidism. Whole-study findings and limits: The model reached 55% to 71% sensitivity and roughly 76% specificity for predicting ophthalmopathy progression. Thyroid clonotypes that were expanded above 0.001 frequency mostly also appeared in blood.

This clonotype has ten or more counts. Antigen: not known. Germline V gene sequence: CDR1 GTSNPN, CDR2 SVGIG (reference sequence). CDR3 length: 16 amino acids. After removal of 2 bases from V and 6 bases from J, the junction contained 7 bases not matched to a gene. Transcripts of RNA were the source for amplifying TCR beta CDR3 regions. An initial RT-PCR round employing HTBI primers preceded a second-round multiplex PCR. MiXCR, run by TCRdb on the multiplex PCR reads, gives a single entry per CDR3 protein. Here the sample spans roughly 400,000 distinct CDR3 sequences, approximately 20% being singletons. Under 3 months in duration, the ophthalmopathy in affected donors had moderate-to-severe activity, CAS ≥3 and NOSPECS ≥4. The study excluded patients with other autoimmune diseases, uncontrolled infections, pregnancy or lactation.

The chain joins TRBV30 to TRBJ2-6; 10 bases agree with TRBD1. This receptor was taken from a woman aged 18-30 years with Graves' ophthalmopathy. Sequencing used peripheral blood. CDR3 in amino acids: CAWSRGQGSLANVLTF. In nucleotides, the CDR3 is TGTGCCTGGAGTCGGGGACAGGGGAGTTTGGCCAACGTCCTGACTTTC. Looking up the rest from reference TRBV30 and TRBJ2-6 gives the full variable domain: SQTIHQWPATLVQPVGSPLSLECTVEGTSNPNLYWYRQAAGRGLQLLFYSVGIGQISSEVPQNLSASRPQDRQFILSSKKLLLSDSGFYLCAWSRGQGSLANVLTFGAGSRLTVL.